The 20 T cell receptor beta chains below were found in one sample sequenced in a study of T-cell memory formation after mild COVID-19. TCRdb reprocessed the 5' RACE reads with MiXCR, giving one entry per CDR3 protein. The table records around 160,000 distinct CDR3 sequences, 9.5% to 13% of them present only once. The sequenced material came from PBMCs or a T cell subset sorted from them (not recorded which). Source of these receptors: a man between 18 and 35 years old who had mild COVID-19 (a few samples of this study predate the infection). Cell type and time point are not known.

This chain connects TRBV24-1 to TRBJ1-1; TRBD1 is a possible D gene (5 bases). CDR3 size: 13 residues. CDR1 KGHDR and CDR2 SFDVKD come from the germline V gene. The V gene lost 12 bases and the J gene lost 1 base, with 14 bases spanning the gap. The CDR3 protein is CASRGGENTEAFF. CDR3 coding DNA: TGTGCCTCCCGGGGAGGGGAGAACACTGAAGCTTTCTTT.

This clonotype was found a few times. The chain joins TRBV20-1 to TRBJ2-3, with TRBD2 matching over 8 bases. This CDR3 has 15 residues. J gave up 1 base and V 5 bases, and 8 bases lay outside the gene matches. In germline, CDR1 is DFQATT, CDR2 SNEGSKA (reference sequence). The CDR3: CSAPPGGGGTDTQYF. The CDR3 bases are TGCAGTGCTCCCCCCGGGGGGGGCGGCACAGATACGCAGTATTTT.

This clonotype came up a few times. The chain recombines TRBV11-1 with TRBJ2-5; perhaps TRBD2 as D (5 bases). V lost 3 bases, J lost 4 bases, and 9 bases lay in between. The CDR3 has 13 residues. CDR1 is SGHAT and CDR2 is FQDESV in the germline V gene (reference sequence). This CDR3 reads CASSFGVGETQYF. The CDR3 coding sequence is TGTGCCAGCAGCTTCGGGGTTGGAGAGACCCAGTACTTC.

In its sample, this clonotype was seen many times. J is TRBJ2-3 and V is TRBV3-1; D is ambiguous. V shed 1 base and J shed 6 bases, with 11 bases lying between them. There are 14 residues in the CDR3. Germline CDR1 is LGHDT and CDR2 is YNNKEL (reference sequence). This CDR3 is CASSQAPPPDTQYF. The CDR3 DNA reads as TGTGCCAGCAGCCAAGCACCCCCCCCGGATACGCAGTATTTT.

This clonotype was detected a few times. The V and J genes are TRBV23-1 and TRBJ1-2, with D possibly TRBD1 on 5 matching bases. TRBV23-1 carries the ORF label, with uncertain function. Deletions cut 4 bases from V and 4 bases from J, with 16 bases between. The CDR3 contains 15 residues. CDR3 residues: CASSPPGPYLYGYTF. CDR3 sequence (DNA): TGCGCCAGCAGTCCTCCGGGACCCTATCTCTATGGCTACACCTTC.

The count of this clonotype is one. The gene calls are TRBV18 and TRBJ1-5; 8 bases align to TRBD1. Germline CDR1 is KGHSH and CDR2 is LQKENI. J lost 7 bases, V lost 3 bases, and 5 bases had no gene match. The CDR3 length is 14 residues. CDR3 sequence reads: CASSPDRVTQPQHF. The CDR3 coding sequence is TGTGCCAGCTCACCGGACAGGGTAACCCAGCCCCAGCATTTT.

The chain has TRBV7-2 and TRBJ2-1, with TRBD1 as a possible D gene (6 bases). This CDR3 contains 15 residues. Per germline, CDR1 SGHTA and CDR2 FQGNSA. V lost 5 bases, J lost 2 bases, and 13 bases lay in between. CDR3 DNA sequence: TGTGCCAGCAGCCCTACAGGGTTCCCCTACAATGAGCAGTTCTTC. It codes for CASSPTGFPYNEQFF. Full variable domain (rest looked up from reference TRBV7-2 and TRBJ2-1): GAGVSQSPSNKVTEKGKDVELRCDPISGHTALYWYRQSLGQGLEFLIYFQGNSAPDKSGLPSDRFSAERTGGSVSTLTIQRTQQEDSAVYLCASSPTGFPYNEQFFGPGTRLTVL.

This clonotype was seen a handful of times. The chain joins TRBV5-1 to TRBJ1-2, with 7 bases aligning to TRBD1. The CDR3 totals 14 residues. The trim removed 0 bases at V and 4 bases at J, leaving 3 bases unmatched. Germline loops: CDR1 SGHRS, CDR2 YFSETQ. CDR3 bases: TGCGCCAGCAGCTTGGCAGACAGGGTCTATGGCTACACCTTC. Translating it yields CASSLADRVYGYTF.

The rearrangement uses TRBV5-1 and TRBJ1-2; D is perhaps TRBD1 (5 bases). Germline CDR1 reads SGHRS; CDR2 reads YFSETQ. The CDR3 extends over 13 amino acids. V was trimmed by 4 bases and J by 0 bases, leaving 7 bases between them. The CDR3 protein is CASSQTANYGYTF. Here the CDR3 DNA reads TGCGCCAGCAGCCAGACAGCTAACTATGGCTACACCTTC. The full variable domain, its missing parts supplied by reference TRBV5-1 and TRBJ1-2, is KAGVTQTPRYLIKTRGQQVTLSCSPISGHRSVSWYQQTPGQGLQFLFEYFSETQRNKGNFPGRFSGRQFSNSRSEMNVSTLELGDSALYLCASSQTANYGYTFGSGTRLTVV.

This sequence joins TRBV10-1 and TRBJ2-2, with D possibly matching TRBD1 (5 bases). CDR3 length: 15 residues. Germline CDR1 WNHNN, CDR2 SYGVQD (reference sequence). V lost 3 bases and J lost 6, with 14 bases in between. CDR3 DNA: TGCGCCAGCAGTGAATCCGCCTGGGGCTCCGGGGAGCTGTTTTTT. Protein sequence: CASSESAWGSGELFF.

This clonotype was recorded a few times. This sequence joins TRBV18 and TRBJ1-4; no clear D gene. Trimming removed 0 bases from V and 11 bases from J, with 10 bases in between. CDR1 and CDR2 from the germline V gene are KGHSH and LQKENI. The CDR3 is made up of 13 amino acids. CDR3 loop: CASSPPRQTKLFF. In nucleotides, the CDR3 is TGTGCCAGCTCACCACCGCGTCAGACGAAACTGTTTTTT.

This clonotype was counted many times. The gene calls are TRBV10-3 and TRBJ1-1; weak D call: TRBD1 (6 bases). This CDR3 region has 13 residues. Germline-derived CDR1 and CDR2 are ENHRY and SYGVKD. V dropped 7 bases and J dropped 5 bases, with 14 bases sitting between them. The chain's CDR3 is CAINHGRGTEAFF. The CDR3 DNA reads TGTGCCATCAACCATGGTAGGGGGACTGAAGCTTTCTTT.

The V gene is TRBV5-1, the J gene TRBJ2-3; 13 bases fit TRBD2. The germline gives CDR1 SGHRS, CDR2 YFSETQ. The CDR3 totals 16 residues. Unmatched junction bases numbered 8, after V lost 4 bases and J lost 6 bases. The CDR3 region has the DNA TGCGCCAGCAGCCGCCCACTAGCGGGGGGGCCCGATACGCAGTATTTT. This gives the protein CASSRPLAGGPDTQYF.

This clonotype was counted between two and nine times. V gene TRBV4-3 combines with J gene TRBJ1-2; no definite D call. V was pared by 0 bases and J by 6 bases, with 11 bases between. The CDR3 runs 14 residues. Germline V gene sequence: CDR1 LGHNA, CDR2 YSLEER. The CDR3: CASSQDRNRDGYTF. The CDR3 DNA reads TGCGCCAGCAGCCAAGATCGGAACCGGGATGGCTACACCTTC.

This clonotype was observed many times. DNA for the CDR3: TGTGCCTGGAGTTTGGAGGGGGTGAGTGAAGCTTTCTTT. This translates into CAWSLEGVSEAFF. The chain carries TRBV30 and TRBJ1-1; D is perhaps TRBD1 (6 bases). V lost 2 bases to trimming and J lost 7 bases, with 14 bases between them. The germline gives CDR1 GTSNPN, CDR2 SVGIG (reference sequence). This CDR3 has 13 amino acids.

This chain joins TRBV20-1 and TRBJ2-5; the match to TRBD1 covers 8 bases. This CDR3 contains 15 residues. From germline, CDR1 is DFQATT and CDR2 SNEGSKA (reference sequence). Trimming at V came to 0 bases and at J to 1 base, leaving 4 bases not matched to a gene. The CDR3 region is CSARDGQGLQETQYF. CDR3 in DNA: TGCAGTGCTAGAGACGGACAGGGTCTCCAAGAGACCCAGTACTTC.

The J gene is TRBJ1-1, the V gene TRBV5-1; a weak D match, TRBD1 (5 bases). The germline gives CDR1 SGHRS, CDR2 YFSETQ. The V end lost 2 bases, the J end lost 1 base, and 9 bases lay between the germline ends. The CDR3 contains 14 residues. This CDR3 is CASSLYQGNTEAFF. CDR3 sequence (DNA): TGCGCCAGCAGCTTATACCAGGGGAACACTGAAGCTTTCTTT. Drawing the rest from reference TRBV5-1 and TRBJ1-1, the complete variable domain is KAGVTQTPRYLIKTRGQQVTLSCSPISGHRSVSWYQQTPGQGLQFLFEYFSETQRNKGNFPGRFSGRQFSNSRSEMNVSTLELGDSALYLCASSLYQGNTEAFFGQGTRLTVV.

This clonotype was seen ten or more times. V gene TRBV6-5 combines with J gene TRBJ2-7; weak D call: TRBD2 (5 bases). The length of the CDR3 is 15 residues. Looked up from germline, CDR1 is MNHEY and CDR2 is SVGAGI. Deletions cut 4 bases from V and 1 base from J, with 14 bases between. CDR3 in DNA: TGTGCCAGCAGTTCCCGGGCCGGCGGGTCCTACGAGCAGTACTTC. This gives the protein CASSSRAGGSYEQYF.

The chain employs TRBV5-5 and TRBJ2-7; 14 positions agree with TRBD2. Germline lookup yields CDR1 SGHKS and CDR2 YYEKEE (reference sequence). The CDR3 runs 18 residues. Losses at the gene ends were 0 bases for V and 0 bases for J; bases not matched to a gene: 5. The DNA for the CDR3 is TGTGCCAGCAGCTTGGGACTAGCGGGGGGGAAGATCTCCTACGAGCAGTACTTC. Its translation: CASSLGLAGGKISYEQYF.

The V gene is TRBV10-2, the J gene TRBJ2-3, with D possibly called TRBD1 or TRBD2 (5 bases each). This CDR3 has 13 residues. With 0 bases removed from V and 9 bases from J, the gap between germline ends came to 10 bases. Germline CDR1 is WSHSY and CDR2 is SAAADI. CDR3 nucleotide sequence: TGCGCCAGCAGTGAGTCGGGGGTGGGAACGCAGTATTTT. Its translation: CASSESGVGTQYF.